This T cell receptor beta chain was found in a study of cytomegalovirus exposure and HLA in healthy donors. Background on the study: One earlier analysis, a look at around 180 million T cells, found about 110 million unique TCR beta sequences. Genotyping showed around 80% of 350 to 400 donors falling in the Caucasian-associated ancestry cluster.

Whole-study results and caveats: TCR beta chains numbering some 160 were designated cytomegalovirus-associated. The availability of immune exposure information extended only to CMV serostatus.

PCR was performed using 60 Vbeta and 13 Jbeta primers. Clones were sequenced by immunoSEQ multiplex PCR, and TCRdb holds only the in-frame ones, with some missing. The table records approximately 110,000 clones, 69% of them present only once. Of note for this clone: Its antigen is currently unknown.

The receptor was isolated from a man aged 25 to 40 in good health and CMV-seronegative. The sample taken for sequencing was PBMCs.

The CDR3 coding sequence is TGTGCCAGCAGCTCTGTTTCTCAGACCCAGTACTTC. It yields the protein CASSSVSQTQYF. The chain joins TRBV7-2 to TRBJ2-5; no firm D call. The CDR3 is 12 amino acids. Germline CDR1 is SGHTA and CDR2 is FQGNSA. V was pared by 4 bases and J by 6 bases, with 9 bases between.